This entry features one TCR beta chain sequence. Its matching antigen is unknown. Checkpoint therapy with ipilimumab 1 mg/kg began 14 to 28 days after transplant. Measured with immunoSEQ multiplex PCR; TCRdb has only the in-frame clones, and not every one. The repertoire holds around 3,200 clones, with 80% to 90% as singletons. The sample originates from a study of ipilimumab plus nivolumab after autologous stem cell transplantation. Overall study: Myeloma cases were transplant-naive high-risk or relapsed within 3 years post first autologous transplant. Notes on the study in general: The authors say TCR, Treg and microbiome findings warrant further study.

Germline CDR1 is MGHRA and CDR2 is YSYEKL. V lost 0 bases, J lost 4 bases, and 9 bases lay in between. This CDR3 has 14 residues. This specimen was PBMCs, taken in a trial of ipilimumab plus nivolumab as post-transplant consolidation. The gene calls are TRBV4-1 and TRBJ1-1; no clear D gene. The receptor was derived from a male donor with multiple myeloma. The CDR3 sequence: CASSQDPGFTEAFF. The CDR3, as DNA: TGCGCCAGCAGCCAAGACCCTGGGTTCACTGAAGCTTTCTTT.